A selection of T cell receptor beta chains follows, all from one sample in a study of T-cell memory formation after mild COVID-19. TCRdb processed the 5' RACE reads anew with MiXCR; each CDR3 protein has one entry. Of about 160,000 distinct CDR3 sequences listed, 30% to 35% are singletons. What was sequenced was PBMCs or a T cell subset sorted from them (not recorded which). The source of these receptors is an adult woman who had mild COVID-19 (a few samples of this study predate the infection). Cell type and time point are not known. CDR3s include the opening cysteine and the closing phenylalanine or tryptophan. D genes are given only for firm matches. Clone size appears in some rows only: once, few, many, or a class for an expanded clone.

clone_size j_call v_call d_call cdr3_aa cdr3_nt
few TRBJ2-7 TRBV12-3/TRBV12-4 . CASSYQVGTYEQYF TGTGCCAGCAGCTACCAGGTTGGCACCTACGAGCAGTACTTC
. TRBJ1-6 TRBV15 . CATSREVLANSPLHF TGTGCCACCAGCAGAGAGGTGTTAGCTAATTCACCCCTCCACTTT
. TRBJ2-1 TRBV11-3 . CASDNSGPSSYSEQFF TGTGCCAGCGACAACTCTGGACCTTCATCCTACAGTGAGCAGTTCTTC
. TRBJ2-3 TRBV27 . CASSPGQWSTDTQYF TGTGCCAGCAGCCCCGGACAGTGGAGCACAGATACGCAGTATTTT
few TRBJ2-1 TRBV9 . CASSVDDGWGEQFF TGTGCCAGCAGCGTAGATGACGGTTGGGGTGAGCAGTTCTTC
. TRBJ2-7 TRBV7-9 TRBD2 CASSSTPGRAGGNSYEQYF TGTGCCAGCAGCTCTACCCCGGGACGAGCGGGAGGGAACTCCTACGAGCAGTACTTC
few TRBJ2-4 TRBV7-3 . CASSLGGPGDIQYF TGTGCCAGCAGCCTAGGTGGACCCGGCGACATTCAGTACTTC
few TRBJ2-7 TRBV7-9 TRBD2 CASSFSSGSYEQYF TGTGCCAGCAGCTTCTCTAGCGGGAGCTACGAGCAGTACTTC
few TRBJ2-3 TRBV7-2 . CASSLSRAITDTQYF TGTGCCAGCAGCTTAAGTCGGGCCATCACAGATACGCAGTATTTT
few TRBJ1-1 TRBV3-1 . CASSSGRLLANTEAFF TGTGCCAGCAGCTCGGGGCGTCTTCTTGCGAACACTGAAGCTTTCTTT
. TRBJ2-4 TRBV27 . CASSLRRGEEVIQYF TGTGCCAGCAGTCTCAGAAGGGGGGAGGAGGTCATTCAGTACTTC
. TRBJ2-3 TRBV25-1 . CASSEPIEVADTQYF TGTGCCAGCAGTGAACCCATAGAGGTGGCAGATACGCAGTATTTT
. TRBJ2-7 TRBV6-1 . CASIVYRGPYEQYF TGTGCCAGCATCGTCTATAGGGGACCCTACGAGCAGTACTTC
. TRBJ2-3 TRBV5-6 . CASSLGATDTQYF TGTGCCAGCAGCTTGGGAGCCACAGATACGCAGTATTTT
. TRBJ1-1 TRBV7-2 . CASSLGTAMNTEAFF TGTGCCAGCAGCTTAGGGACAGCGATGAACACTGAAGCTTTCTTT
. TRBJ2-5 TRBV2 . CASSGGTVQETQYF TGTGCCAGCAGTGGAGGGACGGTCCAAGAGACCCAGTACTTC
few TRBJ2-7 TRBV11-2 . CASSTVRGAEQYF TGTGCCAGCAGCACAGTAAGGGGAGCCGAGCAGTACTTC
few TRBJ1-5 TRBV27 . CASRRSGNQPQHF TGTGCCAGCAGACGTAGTGGCAATCAGCCCCAGCATTTT
few TRBJ2-3 TRBV7-3 TRBD2 CASSLTSSGGTDTQYF TGTGCCAGCAGCTTAACCTCTAGCGGGGGGACAGATACGCAGTATTTT
few TRBJ1-6 TRBV4-1 . CASSQDRAGRTPLHF TGCGCCAGCAGCCAAGATCGTGCGGGGCGAACACCCCTCCACTTT
. TRBJ2-7 TRBV30 . CAWSRSGGRWEQYF TGTGCCTGGAGTAGATCGGGGGGCCGGTGGGAGCAGTACTTC
. TRBJ2-3 TRBV11-1 . CASSSPMDADTQYF TGTGCCAGCAGCTCCCCCATGGATGCAGATACGCAGTATTTT
. TRBJ1-1 TRBV18 . CASSPIRERDTEAFF TGTGCCAGCTCACCAATCCGGGAGAGGGACACTGAAGCTTTCTTT
once TRBJ2-7 TRBV5-4 . CASSQAPTYEQYF TGTGCCAGCAGCCAAGCCCCTACCTACGAGCAGTACTTC
few TRBJ2-6 TRBV12-3/TRBV12-4 . CASSFGTSSGANVLTF TGTGCCAGCAGTTTCGGGACAAGCTCTGGGGCCAACGTCCTGACTTTC
. TRBJ2-7 TRBV9 TRBD1 CASSPGDRPYEQYF TGTGCCAGCAGCCCGGGGGACAGGCCCTACGAGCAGTACTTC
. TRBJ2-1 TRBV7-9 . CASSLGRYLSSYNEQFF TGTGCCAGCAGCTTAGGCAGATATCTGAGCTCCTACAATGAGCAGTTCTTC
. TRBJ2-7 TRBV7-2 TRBD2 CASSPGTSGRKREQYF TGTGCCAGCAGCCCCGGGACTAGCGGGAGAAAACGCGAGCAGTACTTC
. TRBJ2-1 TRBV5-1 . CASSHRGLEDEQFF TGCGCCAGCAGCCACCGGGGCCTCGAGGATGAGCAGTTCTTC
. TRBJ2-5 TRBV3-1 . CASSQGGGETQYF TGTGCCAGCAGCCAAGGGGGCGGAGAGACCCAGTACTTC
. TRBJ2-5 TRBV27 TRBD2 CASSLFGGLAGETQYF TGTGCCAGCAGTTTATTCGGGGGACTAGCGGGGGAGACCCAGTACTTC
once TRBJ2-5 TRBV15 TRBD1 CATSRHDRGLGETQYF TGTGCCACCAGCAGACACGACAGGGGGCTAGGAGAGACCCAGTACTTC